These 18 T cell receptor beta chains originate from one sample sequenced in a study of blood T cell repertoires in COVID-19. Measured with immunoSEQ multiplex PCR; TCRdb has only the in-frame clones, and not every one. The sample carries about 94,000 clones, 80% to 85% recorded once. The sequenced material came from peripheral blood. These receptors all come from a man aged 60 to 69 with acute or convalescent COVID-19.

The DNA of the CDR3 is TGTGCCAGCAGGCTATCCCCGGGACAGGTTAGCTCCTACGAGCAGTACTTC. Translated, it gives CASRLSPGQVSSYEQYF. This chain links TRBV5-5 with TRBJ2-7; TRBD1 matches at 8 bases. J gave up 0 bases and V 5 bases, and 13 bases lay outside the gene matches. This CDR3 is built from 17 residues. Germline lookup yields CDR1 SGHKS and CDR2 YYEKEE (reference sequence).

The chain couples TRBV19 to TRBJ2-1, with 8 positions matching TRBD1. The V gene's germline CDR1 is LNHDA and CDR2 SQIVND (reference sequence). CDR3 size: 14 residues. V shed 3 bases, J shed 10 bases, and the junction held 8 bases outside the gene matches. CDR3 in amino acids: CASSIRTGLDEQFF. CDR3 sequence (DNA): TGTGCCAGTAGTATCCGGACAGGGCTTGACGAGCAGTTCTTC. Filled out from reference TRBV19 and TRBJ2-1, the complete variable domain reads DGGITQSPKYLFRKEGQNVTLSCEQNLNHDAMYWYRQDPGQGLRLIYYSQIVNDFQKGDIAEGYSVSREKKESFPLTVTSAQKNPTAFYLCASSIRTGLDEQFFGPGTRLTVL.

J is TRBJ2-2 and V is TRBV3-1 (or the pseudogene TRBV3-2); 8 bases agree with TRBD1. Trimming at V came to 6 bases and at J to 1 base, leaving 4 bases not matched to a gene. Germline V lookup: CDR1 LGHDT, CDR2 YNNKEL (reference sequence). The CDR3 consists of 15 residues. The CDR3 spells CASRPGQENTGELFF. The DNA of the CDR3 is TGTGCCAGCAGACCGGGACAGGAGAACACCGGGGAGCTGTTTTTT.

V gene TRBV20-1 combines with J gene TRBJ1-1, with a possible D match to TRBD1 (5 bases). Germline assignment: CDR1 DFQATT and CDR2 SNEGSKA (reference sequence). Trimming removed 3 bases at V and 6 bases at J, with 8 bases between. CDR3 length equals 11 residues. The DNA for the CDR3 is TGCAGTGCTAGGGGGGGTGCTGAAGCTTTCTTT. It specifies CSARGGAEAFF.

This rearrangement joins TRBV18 to TRBJ1-4, with no clear D. The V gene lost 3 bases and the J gene lost 4 bases, with 9 bases spanning the gap. This CDR3 spans 14 amino acids. Germline V gene sequence: CDR1 KGHSH, CDR2 LQKENI. CDR3 residues: CASSPPYGNEKLFF. In DNA, the CDR3 is TGTGCCAGCTCACCCCCCTATGGTAATGAAAAACTGTTTTTT. The variable domain in full, with the rest retrieved from reference TRBV18 and TRBJ1-4, is NAGVMQNPRHLVRRRGQEARLRCSPMKGHSHVYWYRQLPEEGLKFMVYLQKENIIDESGMPKERFSAEFPKEGPSILRIQQVVRGDSAAYFCASSPPYGNEKLFFGSGTQLSVL.

This clone showed up just once. The J gene is TRBJ2-1, the V gene TRBV5-1; TRBD1 matches at 9 bases. Per the germline V gene, CDR1 is SGHRS and CDR2 is YFSETQ. With V trimmed by 0 bases and J by 9 bases, 10 bases remained unmatched. The CDR3 has 16 residues. The CDR3 reads CASSLAGQGWGSEQFF. CDR3 DNA sequence: TGCGCCAGCAGCTTGGCTGGACAGGGGTGGGGTAGTGAGCAGTTCTTC.

The genes are TRBV6-5 and TRBJ2-7; 7 nucleotides agree with TRBD2. The CDR3 length is 15 residues. J gave up 6 bases and V 6 bases, and 14 bases lay outside the gene matches. CDR1 is MNHEY and CDR2 is SVGAGI in the germline V gene. The CDR3 nucleotides read TGTGCCAGCAGCCCCCAGTGGGCGGGAGCCGGCGAGCAGTACTTC. This gives the protein CASSPQWAGAGEQYF.

This clone came up a few times. The chain employs TRBV11-2 and TRBJ2-7; D remains unclear. CDR1 is SGHAT, CDR2 FQNNGV, per germline. The CDR3 spans 17 residues. Trimming took off 6 bases at V and 5 bases at J, with 26 bases between the two ends. The CDR3 spells CASSRFAVRRRDDEQYF. In DNA, the CDR3 is TGTGCCAGCAGTAGGTTTGCGGTGAGACGAAGAGACGACGAGCAGTACTTC.

J is TRBJ1-1 and V is TRBV10-3; 9 bases are shared with TRBD1. CDR1 is ENHRY, CDR2 SYGVKD, per germline. The CDR3 is made up of 14 amino acids. J lost 5 bases, V lost 6 bases, and 7 bases had no gene match. CDR3 in amino acids: CAIRTATGGTEAFF. The CDR3 DNA is TGTGCCATCAGAACTGCGACAGGGGGGACTGAAGCTTTCTTT.

The V call is TRBV5-4, the J call TRBJ1-5; 12 nucleotides match TRBD1. The CDR3 contains 20 residues. V was pared by 0 bases and J by 6 bases, with 16 bases of the junction left unmatched. Germline V lookup: CDR1 SGHNT, CDR2 YYREEE (reference sequence). The DNA of the CDR3 is TGTGCCAGCAGCTTGGTGCCGGGACAGGGGGCGCTTAGGCCCCTTCAGCCCCAGCATTTT. It codes for CASSLVPGQGALRPLQPQHF.

The V call is TRBV5-4, the J call TRBJ1-1, with a weak D call TRBD1 (5 bases). The V end was cut by 4 bases, the J end by 0 bases, with 16 bases between. The CDR3 runs 16 residues. Germline V gene sequence: CDR1 SGHNT, CDR2 YYREEE (reference sequence). CDR3 amino acids: CASSTHPGSLNTEAFF. The CDR3 nucleotides read TGTGCCAGCAGCACCCACCCAGGGTCCCTGAACACTGAAGCTTTCTTT.

The chain combines TRBV6-2 or TRBV6-3 with TRBJ1-5; TRBD1 might be the D (6 bases). Germline-derived CDR1 and CDR2 are MNHEY and SVGEGT. V lost 6 bases and J 0 bases, leaving 9 bases between the germline ends. This CDR3 region has 14 residues. The DNA for the CDR3 is TGTGCCAGCAGCACAGGGAGTAGCAATCAGCCCCAGCATTTT. Translating gives CASSTGSSNQPQHF.

The chain uses TRBV10-1 and TRBJ1-1, with D perhaps matching TRBD1 (5 bases). CDR1 and CDR2 (germline): WNHNN, SYGVQD (reference sequence). The length of the CDR3 is 13 residues. The V end lost 5 bases, the J end lost 8 bases, and 15 bases lay between the germline ends. Here the CDR3 DNA reads TGCGCCAGCAGTAGACAGAGAACTACCGAAGCTTTCTTT. Protein: CASSRQRTTEAFF.

The chain uses TRBV4-3 and TRBJ1-6; TRBD1 agrees at 8 bases. The CDR3 is 19 residues long. Germline CDR1 and CDR2: LGHNA and YSLEER. Trimming at V came to 5 bases and at J to 1 base, leaving 13 bases not matched to a gene. The CDR3 here is CASSSPEDREGSYNSPLHF. The CDR3 DNA follows: TGCGCCAGCAGCAGCCCTGAGGACAGGGAAGGGTCCTATAATTCACCCCTCCACTTT.

The chain employs TRBV27 and TRBJ2-1, with TRBD1 as a possible D gene (6 bases). V lost 3 bases to trimming and J lost 0 bases, with 9 bases between them. The CDR3 loop spans 15 amino acids. The germline gives CDR1 MNHEY, CDR2 SMNVEV (reference sequence). The CDR3 DNA is TGTGCCAGCAGTTTGACAGGCCCCTCCTACAATGAGCAGTTCTTC. Encoded protein: CASSLTGPSYNEQFF.

CDR3 nucleotides: TGTGCCAGCAGCTCGTGGACAGGGGTCACCGGGGAGCTGTTTTTT. It encodes CASSSWTGVTGELFF. This chain links TRBV5-4 with TRBJ2-2; 9 positions match TRBD1. The CDR3 extends over 15 amino acids. Germline V lookup: CDR1 SGHNT, CDR2 YYREEE (reference sequence). V was clipped by 3 bases and J by 4 bases; unmatched bases: 4.

This clone was seen once. The chain's CDR3 is CASTPGTLEQYF. The CDR3 bases are TGTGCCAGTACCCCCGGGACATTGGAGCAGTACTTC. The genes are TRBV25-1 and TRBJ2-7; a weak D match, TRBD1 (6 bases). The CDR3 is 12 residues long. V shed 9 bases and J shed 7 bases, with 16 bases lying between them. In germline, CDR1 is MGHDK, CDR2 SYGVNS.

This clone was observed once. The J gene is TRBJ1-6, the V gene TRBV7-6, with D possibly being TRBD1 (5 bases). Germline CDR1 reads SGHVS; CDR2 reads FNYEAQ. The CDR3 sequence is 16 residues long. V dropped 6 bases and J dropped 0 bases, with 12 bases sitting between them. This CDR3 reads CASSLTASSYNSPLHF. In DNA form, the CDR3 reads TGTGCCAGCAGTCTGACAGCGAGCTCCTATAATTCACCCCTCCACTTT.